The present TCR beta chain was sequenced within a study of T cell responses to AZD1222 COVID-19 vaccine. Study context: Researchers grouped second doses given at about 4 or about 12 weeks into one pool.

Germline-derived CDR1 and CDR2 are SGHDT and YYEEEE. The V and J ends lost 4 bases and 3 bases, in that order; junction bases with no gene match: 4. The CDR3 extends over 14 amino acids. This clone was detected a few times. Antigen: not known. Profiled with immunoSEQ multiplex PCR; TCRdb holds only in-frame clones, not every one. The table includes some 130,000 clones, over 75% detected once. Whole-study findings and limits: Across spike, vaccine-associated CD4 TCRs were found, dominant at 160-218 and 743-854. Unmutated variant regions reportedly attract nearly half of all spike-specific TCRs.

The gene calls are TRBV5-6 and TRBJ1-2, with 9 bases aligning to TRBD1. Sequences were derived from peripheral blood, sampled on day 0 of AZD1222 vaccination. The receptor was derived from an adult in good health. CDR3 nucleotide sequence: TGTGCCAGCAGCATCGGACAGGGGCACTATGGCTACACCTTC. Its protein is CASSIGQGHYGYTF.